These 11 T cell receptor beta chains share one sample of origin, sequenced in a study of Graves' ophthalmopathy and Graves' hyperthyroidism. RNA transcripts provided the template for amplifying TCR beta CDR3 regions. Second-round multiplex PCR came after first-round RT-PCR with HTBI primers. TCRdb independently ran MiXCR on the multiplex PCR reads; one entry per CDR3 protein. The sample shows 350,000 to 450,000 distinct CDR3 sequences, around 21% of them seen only once. The specimen sequenced was peripheral blood. Receptors were obtained from a woman aged 18-35 years with stable Graves' hyperthyroidism.

This clonotype showed up just a few times. The gene calls are TRBV12-3 or TRBV12-4 and TRBJ1-3; TRBD1 agrees at 7 bases. V dropped 3 bases and J dropped 4; count of bases not matched to a gene: 6. There are 15 residues in the CDR3. The CDR3 DNA follows: TGTGCCAGCAGTTTTCCGACAGGGCGCGGAAACACCATATATTTT. As protein: CASSFPTGRGNTIYF.

This clonotype was counted ten times or more. In DNA, the CDR3 is TGTGCCAGCAGTTCCCCAACTACAGGGTTGAGCCAAGAGACCCAGTACTTC. Protein: CASSSPTTGLSQETQYF. This rearrangement joins TRBV28 to TRBJ2-5; TRBD1 is a possible D gene (6 bases). Between the trimmed V and J ends, which lost 4 bases and 1 base, there was a span of 19 bases. CDR1 and CDR2 (germline): MDHEN, SYDVKM. The CDR3 contains 17 residues.

This clonotype has a count of ten or more. In nucleotides, the CDR3 is TGCAGTGCTAGAGCCCCCCGGGGGACAGGGGGCGGAACCGGGGAGCTGTTTTTT. Protein product: CSARAPRGTGGGTGELFF. The rearrangement uses TRBV20-1 and TRBJ2-2; 12 bases map to TRBD1. This CDR3 contains 18 residues. Germline CDR1 reads DFQATT; CDR2 reads SNEGSKA (reference sequence). Losses at the gene ends were 1 base for V and 5 bases for J; bases not matched to a gene: 11.

This clonotype was seen at least ten times. The rearrangement joins TRBV7-3 to TRBJ1-2, with D unresolved. Trimming shortened V by 5 bases and J by 11 bases, and 3 bases separated the two germline ends. CDR3 length equals 8 residues. The germline CDR1 and CDR2 sequences are SGHTA and FQGTGA. CDR3 bases: TGTGCCAGCAGCCTTTACACCTTC. It codes for CASSLYTF.

With regard to this clonotype: One base away lies a much larger clone, so this may be a sequencing read error. The genes are TRBV27 and TRBJ2-2, with D possibly being TRBD1 (6 bases). CDR1 MNHEY and CDR2 SMNVEV come from the germline V gene (reference sequence). There are 12 residues in the CDR3. CDR3 amino acids: CASSGDTGELVF. The DNA of the CDR3 is TGTGCCAGCAGCGGGGACACCGGGGAGCTGGTTTTT.

A few counts support this clonotype. The chain employs TRBV13 and TRBJ2-2; 8 nucleotides agree with TRBD2. Germline CDR1 is PRHDT and CDR2 is FYEKMQ (reference sequence). Unmatched junction bases numbered 6, after V lost 0 bases and J lost 0 bases. The CDR3 sequence is 18 residues long. The CDR3 sequence is CASSLGILAGTNTGELFF. CDR3 DNA sequence: TGTGCCAGCAGCTTAGGGATTTTAGCGGGAACGAACACCGGGGAGCTGTTTTTT.

This clonotype was seen many times. J is TRBJ2-5 and V is TRBV2; D unresolved. Germline V gene sequence: CDR1 SNHLY, CDR2 FYNNEI. V was clipped by 8 bases and J by 5 bases, with 12 bases between them. The CDR3 length is 12 residues. The CDR3 loop is CASQTLGETQYF. In DNA, the CDR3 is TGTGCCAGCCAGACCCTGGGGGAGACCCAGTACTTC.

The V call is TRBV5-6, the J call TRBJ2-2; 7 nucleotides line up with TRBD1. This CDR3 contains 16 residues. V shed 0 bases, J shed 3 bases, and the junction held 5 bases outside the gene matches. Germline V gives CDR1 SGHDT, CDR2 YYEEEE. The CDR3 is CASSLGQGRDTGELFF. DNA of the CDR3: TGTGCCAGCAGCTTGGGACAGGGTAGAGACACCGGGGAGCTGTTTTTT.

This clonotype was recorded many times. V is TRBV15 and J is TRBJ2-5; a weak D match, TRBD1 (7 bases). V lost 1 base and J 6 bases, leaving 15 bases between the germline ends. This CDR3 region has 15 residues. The germline V gene has CDR1 LNHNV and CDR2 YYDKDF (reference sequence). CDR3 nucleotide sequence: TGTGCCACCAGCAGAGCCGGACAGGCGGGAAAGACCCAGTACTTC. Translated: CATSRAGQAGKTQYF.

Only one count was recorded for this clonotype. V is TRBV11-2 and J is TRBJ2-7; TRBD1 aligns across 8 bases. V lost 2 bases to trimming and J lost 4 bases; unmatched junction nucleotides: 7. This CDR3 region has 15 residues. The germline CDR1 and CDR2 sequences are SGHAT and FQNNGV. The CDR3 spells CASSLQVQGVYEQYF. In nucleotides, the CDR3 is TGTGCCAGCAGCTTACAAGTACAGGGGGTTTACGAGCAGTACTTC.

With respect to this clonotype: Since a much larger clone is just one base distant, this may be a read error. For the CDR3, the DNA is TGTGCCAGCAGTGAACGGCAGCCACAAGAGACCAAGTACTTC. Its translation: CASSERQPQETKYF. The chain is built from TRBV25-1 and TRBJ2-5; D uncertain. Germline-derived CDR1 and CDR2 are MGHDK and SYGVNS. The CDR3 has 14 amino acids.